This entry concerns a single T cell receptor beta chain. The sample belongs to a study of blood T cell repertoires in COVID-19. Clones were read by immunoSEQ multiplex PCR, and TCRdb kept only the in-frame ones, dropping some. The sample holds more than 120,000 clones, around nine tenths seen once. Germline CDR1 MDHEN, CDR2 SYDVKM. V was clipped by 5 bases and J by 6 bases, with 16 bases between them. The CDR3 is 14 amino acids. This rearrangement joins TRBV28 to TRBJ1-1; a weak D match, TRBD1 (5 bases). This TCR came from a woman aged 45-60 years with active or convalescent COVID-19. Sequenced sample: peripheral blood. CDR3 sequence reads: CASSTLPGVSEAFF. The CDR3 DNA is TGTGCCAGCAGTACACTCCCGGGGGTCTCTGAAGCTTTCTTT.